The entry that follows covers one T cell receptor beta chain sequence. Its antigen is as yet unknown. Clones were sequenced by immunoSEQ multiplex PCR, and TCRdb holds only the in-frame ones, with some missing. In the table there are more than 100,000 clones, around 91% of which are singletons. The sample is drawn from a study of OX40 agonist ivuxolimab in advanced cancers. Study context: Dose-escalation patients were diagnosed with hepatocellular carcinoma, melanoma, renal cell cancer or head and neck cancer.

The CDR3 runs to 13 residues. The V gene's germline CDR1 is SGHTA and CDR2 FQGNSA. Deletions cut 3 bases from V and 3 bases from J, with 8 bases between. Findings and limits, study-wide: Clonal expansion was seen in CD4+ and CD8+ blood T cells by week 6 at 0.1 to 3.0 mg/kg.

The source was CD4+ or CD8+ T cells sorted from blood, collected in a trial of the OX40 agonist ivuxolimab. The J gene is TRBJ2-5, the V gene TRBV7-2, with a tentative D call TRBD1 (6 bases). The sequence derives from an adult with an advanced solid tumor such as melanoma, head and neck, liver or kidney cancer. CDR3 region: CASSFGDKETQYF. CDR3 coding DNA: TGTGCCAGCAGCTTTGGGGACAAAGAGACCCAGTACTTC.